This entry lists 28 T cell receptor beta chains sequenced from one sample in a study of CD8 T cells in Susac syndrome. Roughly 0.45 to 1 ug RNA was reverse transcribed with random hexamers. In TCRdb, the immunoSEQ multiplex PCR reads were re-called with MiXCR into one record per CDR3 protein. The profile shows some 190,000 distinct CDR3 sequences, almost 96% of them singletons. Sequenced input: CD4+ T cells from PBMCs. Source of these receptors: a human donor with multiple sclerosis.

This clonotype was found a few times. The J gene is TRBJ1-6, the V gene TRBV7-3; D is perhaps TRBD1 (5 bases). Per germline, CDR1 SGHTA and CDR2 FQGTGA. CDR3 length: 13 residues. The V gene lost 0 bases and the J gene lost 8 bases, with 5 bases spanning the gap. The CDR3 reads CASSLTRDSPLHF. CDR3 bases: TGTGCCAGCAGCTTAACCAGGGATTCACCCCTCCACTTT. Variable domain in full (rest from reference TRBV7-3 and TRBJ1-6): GAGVSQTPSNKVTEKGKYVELRCDPISGHTALYWYRQSLGQGPEFLIYFQGTGAADDSGLPNDRFFAVRPEGSVSTLKIQRTERGDSAVYLCASSLTRDSPLHFGNGTRLTVT.

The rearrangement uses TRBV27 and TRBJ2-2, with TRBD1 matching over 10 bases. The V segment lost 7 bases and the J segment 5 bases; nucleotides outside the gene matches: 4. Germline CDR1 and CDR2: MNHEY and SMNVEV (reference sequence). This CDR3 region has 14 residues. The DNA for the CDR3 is TGTGCCAGCAATGGGGACAGGGGAACCGGGGAGCTGTTTTTT. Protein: CASNGDRGTGELFF.

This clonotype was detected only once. The CDR3 region is CASLDSSWDTQYF. The CDR3 coding sequence is TGTGCCAGCTTGGACTCCAGCTGGGATACGCAGTATTTT. V usage is TRBV2 and J usage is TRBJ2-3; a weak D match, TRBD2 (5 bases). Looked up from germline, CDR1 is SNHLY and CDR2 is FYNNEI. Trimming left V 8 bases short and J 6 bases short, with 15 bases between. The CDR3 extends over 13 amino acids.

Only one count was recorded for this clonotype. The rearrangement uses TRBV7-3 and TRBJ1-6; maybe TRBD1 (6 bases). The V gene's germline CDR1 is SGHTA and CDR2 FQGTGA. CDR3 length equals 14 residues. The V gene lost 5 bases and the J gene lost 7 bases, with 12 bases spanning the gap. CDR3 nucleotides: TGTGCCAGCAGCCTGCAGGGGAAAAATTCACCCCTCCACTTT. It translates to CASSLQGKNSPLHF.

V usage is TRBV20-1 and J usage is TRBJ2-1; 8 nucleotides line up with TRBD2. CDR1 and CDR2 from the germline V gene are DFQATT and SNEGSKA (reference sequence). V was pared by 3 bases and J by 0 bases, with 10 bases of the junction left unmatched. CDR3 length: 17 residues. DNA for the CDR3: TGCAGTGCTAGCGGGGGGGCCGAATTTAGCTCCTACAATGAGCAGTTCTTC. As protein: CSASGGAEFSSYNEQFF.

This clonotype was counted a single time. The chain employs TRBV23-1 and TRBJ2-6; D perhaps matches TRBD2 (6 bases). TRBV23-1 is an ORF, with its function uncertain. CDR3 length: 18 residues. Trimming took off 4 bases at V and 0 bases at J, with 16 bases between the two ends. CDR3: CASSPRDSQSSGANVLTF. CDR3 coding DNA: TGCGCCAGCAGTCCGCGGGACTCACAAAGCTCTGGGGCCAACGTCCTGACTTTC.

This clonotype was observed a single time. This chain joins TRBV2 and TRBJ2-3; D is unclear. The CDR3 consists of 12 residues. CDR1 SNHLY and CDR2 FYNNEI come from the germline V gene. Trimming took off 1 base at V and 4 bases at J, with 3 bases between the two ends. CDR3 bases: TGTGCCAGCAGTGAAGTTCCAGATACGCAGTATTTT. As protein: CASSEVPDTQYF.

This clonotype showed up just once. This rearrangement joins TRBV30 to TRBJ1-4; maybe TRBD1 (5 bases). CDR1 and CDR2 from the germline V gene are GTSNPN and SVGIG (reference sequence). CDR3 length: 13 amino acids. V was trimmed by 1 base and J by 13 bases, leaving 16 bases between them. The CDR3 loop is CAWSEGALQALFF. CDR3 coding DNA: TGTGCCTGGAGTGAAGGGGCCCTGCAGGCACTGTTTTTT.

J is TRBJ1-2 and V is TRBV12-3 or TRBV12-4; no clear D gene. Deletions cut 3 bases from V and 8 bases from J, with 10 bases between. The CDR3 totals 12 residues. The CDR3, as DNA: TGTGCCAGCAGTTTTTCGCTTGGGGGCTACACCTTC. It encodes CASSFSLGGYTF.

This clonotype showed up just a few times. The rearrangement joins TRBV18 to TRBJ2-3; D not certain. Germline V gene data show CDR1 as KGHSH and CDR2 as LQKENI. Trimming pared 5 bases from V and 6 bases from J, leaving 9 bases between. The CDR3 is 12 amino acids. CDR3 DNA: TGTGCCAGCTCATCCACCGGGGATACGCAGTATTTT. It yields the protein CASSSTGDTQYF.

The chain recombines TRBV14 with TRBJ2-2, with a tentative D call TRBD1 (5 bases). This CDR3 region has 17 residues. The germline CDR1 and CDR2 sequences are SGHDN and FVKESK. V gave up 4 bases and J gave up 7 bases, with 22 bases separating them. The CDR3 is CASSPSLRVDNVGELFF. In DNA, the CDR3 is TGTGCCAGCAGCCCCTCCCTCAGGGTGGATAACGTCGGGGAGCTGTTTTTT.

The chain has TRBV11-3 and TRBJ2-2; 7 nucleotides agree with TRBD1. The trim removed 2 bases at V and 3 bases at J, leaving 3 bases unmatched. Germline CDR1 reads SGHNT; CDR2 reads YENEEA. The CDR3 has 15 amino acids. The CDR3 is CASSLWDSYTGELFF. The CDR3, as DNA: TGTGCCAGCAGCTTATGGGACAGCTACACCGGGGAGCTGTTTTTT.

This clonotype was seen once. The CDR3 loop reads CASSGRTGDYGYTF. DNA for the CDR3: TGTGCCAGCAGTGGACGGACAGGGGACTATGGCTACACCTTC. The chain couples TRBV27 to TRBJ1-2, with TRBD1 identical over 9 bases. Germline V gene lookup returns CDR1 MNHEY and CDR2 SMNVEV (reference sequence). This CDR3 contains 14 residues. Trimming cost V 5 bases and J 3 bases; bases outside gene matches: 4.

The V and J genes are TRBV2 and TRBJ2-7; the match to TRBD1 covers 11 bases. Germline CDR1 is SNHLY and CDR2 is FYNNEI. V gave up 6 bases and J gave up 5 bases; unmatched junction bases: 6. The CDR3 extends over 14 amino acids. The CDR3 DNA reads TGTGCCAGCAGATGGGACAGGGGGAGGAACGAGCAGTACTTC. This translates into CASRWDRGRNEQYF.

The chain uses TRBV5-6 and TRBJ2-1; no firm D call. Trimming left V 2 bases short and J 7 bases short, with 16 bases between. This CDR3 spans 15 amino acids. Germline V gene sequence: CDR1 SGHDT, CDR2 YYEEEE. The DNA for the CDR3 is TGTGCCAGCAGCTTTGGGTGGTCCAATTTTAATGAGCAGTTCTTC. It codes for CASSFGWSNFNEQFF.

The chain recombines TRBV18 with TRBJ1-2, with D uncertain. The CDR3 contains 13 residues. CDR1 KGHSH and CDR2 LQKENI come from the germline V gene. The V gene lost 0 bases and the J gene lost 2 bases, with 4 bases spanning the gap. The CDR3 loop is CASSPPQNYGYTF. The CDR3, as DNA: TGTGCCAGCTCACCACCACAGAACTATGGCTACACCTTC. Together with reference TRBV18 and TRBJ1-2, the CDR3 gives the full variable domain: NAGVMQNPRHLVRRRGQEARLRCSPMKGHSHVYWYRQLPEEGLKFMVYLQKENIIDESGMPKERFSAEFPKEGPSILRIQQVVRGDSAAYFCASSPPQNYGYTFGSGTRLTVV.

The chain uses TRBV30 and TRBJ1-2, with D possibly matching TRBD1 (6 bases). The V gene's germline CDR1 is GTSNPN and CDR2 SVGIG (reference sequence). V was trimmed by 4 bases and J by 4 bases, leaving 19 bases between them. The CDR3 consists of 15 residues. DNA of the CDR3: TGTGCCTGGACCCTTAGACAGGAGCCCCGCTATGGCTACACCTTC. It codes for CAWTLRQEPRYGYTF.

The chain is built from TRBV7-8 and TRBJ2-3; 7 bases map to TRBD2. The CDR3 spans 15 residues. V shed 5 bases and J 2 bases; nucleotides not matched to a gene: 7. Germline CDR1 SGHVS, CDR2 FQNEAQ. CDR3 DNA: TGTGCCAGCAGCCCAGCGGGACTACTCACAGATACGCAGTATTTT. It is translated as CASSPAGLLTDTQYF. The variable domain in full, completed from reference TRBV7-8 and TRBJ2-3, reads GAGVSQSPRYKVAKRGQDVALRCDPISGHVSLFWYQQALGQGPEFLTYFQNEAQLDKSGLPSDRFFAERPEGSVSTLKIQRTQQEDSAVYLCASSPAGLLTDTQYFGPGTRLTVL.

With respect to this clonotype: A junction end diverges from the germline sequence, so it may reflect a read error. CDR3 protein: CASRGASRNSEAFF. CDR3 DNA sequence: TGTGCCAGCAGAGGGGCCTCACGGAACTCTGAAGCTTTCTTT. This rearrangement joins TRBV2 to TRBJ1-1; maybe TRBD1 (5 bases). Germline assignment: CDR1 SNHLY and CDR2 FYNNEI. This CDR3 has 14 residues.

The CDR3 DNA is TGTGCCTGGAGTGAGGGGTATCTTTATGGCTACACCTTC. This gives the protein CAWSEGYLYGYTF. The V call is TRBV30, the J call TRBJ1-2; maybe TRBD1 (5 bases). V was cut by 1 base and J by 5 bases, with 11 bases left in between. CDR3 size: 13 residues. Germline V lookup: CDR1 GTSNPN, CDR2 SVGIG (reference sequence).

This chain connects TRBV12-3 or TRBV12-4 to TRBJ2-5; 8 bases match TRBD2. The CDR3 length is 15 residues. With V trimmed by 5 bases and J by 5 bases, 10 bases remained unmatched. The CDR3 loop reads CASSDGGAIFETQYF. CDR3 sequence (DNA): TGTGCCAGCAGTGACGGGGGGGCGATCTTTGAGACCCAGTACTTC.

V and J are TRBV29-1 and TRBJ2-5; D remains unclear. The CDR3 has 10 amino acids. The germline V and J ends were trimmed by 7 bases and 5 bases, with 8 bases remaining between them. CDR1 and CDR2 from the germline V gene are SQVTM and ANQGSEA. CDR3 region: CSAHGETQYF. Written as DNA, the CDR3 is TGCAGCGCCCACGGGGAGACCCAGTACTTC.

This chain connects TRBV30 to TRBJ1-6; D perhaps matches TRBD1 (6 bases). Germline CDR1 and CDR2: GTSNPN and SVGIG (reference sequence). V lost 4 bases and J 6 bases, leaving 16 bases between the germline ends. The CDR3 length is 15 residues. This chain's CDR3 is CAWKPGHLSNSPLHF. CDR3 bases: TGTGCCTGGAAACCGGGACACCTGAGTAATTCACCCCTCCACTTT. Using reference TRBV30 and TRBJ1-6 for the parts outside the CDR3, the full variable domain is SQTIHQWPATLVQPVGSPLSLECTVEGTSNPNLYWYRQAAGRGLQLLFYSVGIGQISSEVPQNLSASRPQDRQFILSSKKLLLSDSGFYLCAWKPGHLSNSPLHFGNGTRLTVT.

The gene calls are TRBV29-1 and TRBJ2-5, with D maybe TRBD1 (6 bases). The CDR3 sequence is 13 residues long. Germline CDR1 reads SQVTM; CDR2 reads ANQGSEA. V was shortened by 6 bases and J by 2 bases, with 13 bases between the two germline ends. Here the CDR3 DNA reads TGCAGCGTGGGACACCGATTGCAAGAGACCCAGTACTTC. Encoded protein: CSVGHRLQETQYF.

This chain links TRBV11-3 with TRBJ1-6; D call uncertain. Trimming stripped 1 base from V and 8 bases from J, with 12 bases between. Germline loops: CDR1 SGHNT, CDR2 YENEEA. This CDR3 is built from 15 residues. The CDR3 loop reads CASSLVSGGDSPLHF. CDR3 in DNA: TGTGCCAGCAGCTTAGTTTCGGGAGGCGATTCACCCCTCCACTTT.

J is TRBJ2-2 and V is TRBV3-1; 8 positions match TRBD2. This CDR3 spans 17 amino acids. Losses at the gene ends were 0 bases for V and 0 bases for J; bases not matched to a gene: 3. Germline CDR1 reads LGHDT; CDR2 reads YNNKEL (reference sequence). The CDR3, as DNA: TGTGCCAGCAGCCAAGACCTACTAGCGGCGAACACCGGGGAGCTGTTTTTT. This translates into CASSQDLLAANTGELFF.

The CDR3 loop is CASKLGESGNTGELFF. The CDR3 region has the DNA TGCGCCAGCAAATTGGGCGAGAGCGGCAACACCGGGGAGCTGTTTTTT. V and J are TRBV5-1 and TRBJ2-2; tentatively, D is TRBD2 (5 bases). Trimming pared 6 bases from V and 2 bases from J, leaving 17 bases between. The CDR3 length is 16 residues. CDR1 and CDR2 (germline): SGHRS, YFSETQ.

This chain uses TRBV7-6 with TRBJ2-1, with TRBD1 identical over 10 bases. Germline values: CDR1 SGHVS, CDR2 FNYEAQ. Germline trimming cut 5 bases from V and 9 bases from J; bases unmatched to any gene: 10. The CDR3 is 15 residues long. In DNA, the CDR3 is TGTGCCAGCAGCCCGAGGGACAGGGGTGGCGGTGAGCAGTTCTTC. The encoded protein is CASSPRDRGGGEQFF.